The present entry profiles one T cell receptor (beta chain) with its context. Antigen specificity is unknown. This sample is drawn from a study of cytomegalovirus exposure and HLA in healthy donors. On the study more broadly: Later analysis reported that the 110 or so validation repertoires shared the platform of the 600 to 750 first-cohort repertoires. General observations from the study: According to a subsequent analysis, TCR clusters from the first cohort were inclined to appear together in the 100 to 150 validation repertoires.

Profiling relied on immunoSEQ multiplex PCR, and the TCRdb table lists in-frame clones only, not all of them. Among roughly 80,000 clones listed, approximately 94% were seen once. CDR1 is SQVTM and CDR2 is ANQGSEA in the germline V gene. V lost 7 bases, J lost 4 bases, and 4 bases stayed unmatched. The CDR3 runs 12 residues. The donors belonged to the approximately 120-subject validation cohort, separate from the roughly 700-subject first cohort. Sample: PBMCs. The chain couples TRBV29-1 to TRBJ1-1, with TRBD1 matching 9 bases. This clonotype originated in a woman aged 18-29 years in good health and CMV-seropositive. CDR3 region: CSAETGGTEAFF. In DNA, the CDR3 is TGCAGCGCTGAGACAGGGGGCACTGAAGCTTTCTTT.